A selection of T cell receptor beta chains follows, all from one sample in a study of cytomegalovirus exposure and HLA in healthy donors. Sequencing was performed with immunoSEQ multiplex PCR; in TCRdb, only in-frame clones are kept and a portion is missing. The profile shows 250,000 to 350,000 clones, 86% of them singletons. Sequenced: PBMCs. All receptors derive from a woman in her late teens or twenties in good health and CMV-seronegative. Both conserved end residues are part of each CDR3. The D gene is left open where the match is weak. Not all rows give a size; the values are once, few, many and, for expanded clones, a class.

J gene | D gene | clone size | V gene | CDR3 DNA | CDR3 protein
TRBJ1-2 | NA | NA | TRBV5-1 | TGCGCCAGCAGCTTCGAGGGCCTTTACTATGAGGGCTACACCTTC | CASSFEGLYYEGYTF
TRBJ2-1 | NA | NA | TRBV27 | TGTGCCAGCAGTTTCCTGACAGCCAACAATGAGCAGTTCTTC | CASSFLTANNEQFF
TRBJ2-1 | NA | NA | TRBV13 | TGTGCCAGCTACGAGCGGCTGAGCTCCTACAATGAGCAGTTCTTC | CASYERLSSYNEQFF
TRBJ2-3 | NA | NA | TRBV4-3 | TGCGCCAGCAGCCAAGATAGTTGGAGCACAGATACGCAGTATTTT | CASSQDSWSTDTQYF
TRBJ2-7 | NA | NA | TRBV5-1 | TGCGCCAGCAGCTCCTTTTCAGGGGGGTTCACCTACGAGCAGTACTTC | CASSSFSGGFTYEQYF
TRBJ2-7 | NA | NA | TRBV4-1 | TGCGCCAGCAGCCAGTTCCCGGCCGGGAGCTCCTACGAGCAGTACTTC | CASSQFPAGSSYEQYF
TRBJ2-5 | NA | NA | TRBV7-7 | TGTGCCAGCAGCGCAGGGGAGGGTCTAAAGACCCAGTACTTC | CASSAGEGLKTQYF
TRBJ1-2 | TRBD1 | NA | TRBV4-2 | TGTGCCAGCAGCCCCCAGGCGAGACAGGGGTCCGGCTACACCTTC | CASSPQARQGSGYTF
TRBJ2-3 | NA | NA | TRBV27 | TGTGCCAGCAGTTTCTGGGCGGATACGCAGTATTTT | CASSFWADTQYF
TRBJ2-7 | TRBD1 | few | TRBV28 | TGTGCCAGCAGCCCGGGACAGGGCTACGAGCAGTACTTC | CASSPGQGYEQYF
TRBJ2-7 | NA | NA | TRBV5-1 | TGCGCCAGCAGCTTGGAGGGCAGGGGAGTGGCAGAGCAGTACTTC | CASSLEGRGVAEQYF
TRBJ1-2 | NA | NA | TRBV9 | TGTGCCAGCAGCCGAAGCTCGGCCGGAGGATATGGCTACACCTTC | CASSRSSAGGYGYTF
TRBJ1-5 | NA | NA | TRBV6-6 | TGTGCCACCTCCCCTCCTGGAGAGAATCAGCCCCAGCATTTT | CATSPPGENQPQHF
TRBJ2-7 | TRBD1 | NA | TRBV6-5 | TGTGCCAGCAGCACCGGGACAGGGTTCGAGCAGTACTTC | CASSTGTGFEQYF
TRBJ2-7 | NA | NA | TRBV7-2 | TGTGCCAGCAGCTTAGGGGCAGGGGCCGACTACGAGCAGTACTTC | CASSLGAGADYEQYF
TRBJ2-7 | TRBD2 | NA | TRBV27 | TGTGCCACCCGGACTAGCGGGACTTACGAGCAGTACTTC | CATRTSGTYEQYF
TRBJ2-7 | TRBD2 | NA | TRBV7-2 | TGTGCCAGCAGCCAAGCTAGCGGCCCTTTCTCGGAGCAGTACTTC | CASSQASGPFSEQYF
TRBJ2-7 | TRBD1 | NA | TRBV18 | TGTGCCAGCTCGTACAGGGGCTACGAGCAGTACTTC | CASSYRGYEQYF
TRBJ2-5 | NA | NA | TRBV29-1 | TGCAGCGTTGACGGAACAGGGGTCTCTAGCGCCCAAGAGACCCAGTACTTC | CSVDGTGVSSAQETQYF
TRBJ2-1 | TRBD2 | NA | TRBV28 | TGTGCCAGCAGTTTCATAAGACTAGCGGGAGGAGAGCAGTTCTTC | CASSFIRLAGGEQFF
TRBJ2-7 | TRBD2 | NA | TRBV29-1 | TGCAGCGTTGACGGGACTAGCGGGAGCCCTTCCTACGAGCAGTACTTC | CSVDGTSGSPSYEQYF
TRBJ2-1 | NA | NA | TRBV9 | TGTGCCAGCAGCGTAGGCTACTCGAACAATGAGCAGTTCTTC | CASSVGYSNNEQFF
TRBJ2-7 | NA | NA | TRBV7-8 | TGTGCCAGCAGCCCCAGGGACAACTCCTACGAGCAGTACTTC | CASSPRDNSYEQYF
TRBJ1-1 | NA | NA | TRBV25-1 | TGTGCCAGCAGTGCCACCGGGGGTTTGAACACTGAAGCTTTCTTT | CASSATGGLNTEAFF
TRBJ1-1 | TRBD1 | NA | TRBV6-5 | TGTGCCAGCAGACTGACCGGGACAGGGTACACTGAAGCTTTCTTT | CASRLTGTGYTEAFF
TRBJ2-5 | TRBD1 | NA | TRBV27 | TGTGCCAGCAGTCCAATCCCAGGGGGTGGTGGAGAGACCCAGTACTTC | CASSPIPGGGGETQYF
TRBJ2-2 | NA | NA | TRBV2 | TGTGCCAGCAGGGCGGACAACGCGAACACCGGGGAGCTGTTTTTT | CASRADNANTGELFF
TRBJ1-5 | NA | NA | TRBV5-1 | TGCGCCAGCAGCTTGGTTCGAGGACAGCGTCTTTGGAATCAGCCCCAGCATTTT | CASSLVRGQRLWNQPQHF
TRBJ2-3 | NA | NA | TRBV29-1 | TGCAGCGGACAAAGCCAGCCGGGGACAGATACGCAGTATTTT | CSGQSQPGTDTQYF
TRBJ2-3 | TRBD2 | NA | TRBV30 | TGTGCCTGGAGTGTAATGGCTAGCGGGAGGCCCGGGTATTCCGATACGCAGTATTTT | CAWSVMASGRPGYSDTQYF
TRBJ1-3 | NA | NA | TRBV5-1 | TGCGCCAGCAGCACGGACAGCTCTGGAAACACCATATATTTT | CASSTDSSGNTIYF
TRBJ2-5 | TRBD1 | NA | TRBV30 | TGTGCCTGGAGTAGAAGGGGACAGGGGGGTGAGACCCAGTACTTC | CAWSRRGQGGETQYF
TRBJ2-1 | NA | NA | TRBV20-1 | TGCAGTGCTAGAGCCCCCGGGGGGCAGTTCTTC | CSARAPGGQFF
TRBJ1-2 | NA | NA | TRBV7-2 | TGTGCCAGCAGCCCCATGTTGGGGGGAGGGGGCTACACCTTC | CASSPMLGGGGYTF
TRBJ2-7 | TRBD2 | once | TRBV7-7 | TGTGCCAGCAGCCGACGCGGGAGTTCCTACGAGCAGTACTTC | CASSRRGSSYEQYF
TRBJ1-2 | TRBD1 | NA | TRBV27 | TGTGCCAGCAGTACCCGGACAGGGAACTATGGCTACACCTTC | CASSTRTGNYGYTF
TRBJ2-1 | TRBD2 | NA | TRBV4-3 | TGCGCCAGCAGCCTCACCGGGACTAGCGGGGTATATAATGAGCAGTTCTTC | CASSLTGTSGVYNEQFF
TRBJ2-2 | NA | NA | TRBV7-3 | TGTGCCAGCAGTAGAGGGACACTGAACACCGGGGAGCTGTTTTTT | CASSRGTLNTGELFF
TRBJ1-1 | NA | few | TRBV7-2 | TGTGCCAGCAGCTCCTCGAGGACAGCGAACACTGAAGCTTTCTTT | CASSSSRTANTEAFF
TRBJ1-5 | NA | NA | TRBV7-2 | TGTGCCAGCAGCCTAAATCCCCCAGGAGCGGCGGCGCAGCCCCAGCATTTT | CASSLNPPGAAAQPQHF
TRBJ1-1 | NA | few | TRBV6-5 | TGTGCCAGCAGTTACGGGACACTGAACACTGAAGCTTTCTTT | CASSYGTLNTEAFF
TRBJ2-3 | TRBD2 | once | TRBV4-1 | TGCGCCAGCAGCCCCGGGGGAGCGGGAACAGATACGCAGTATTTT | CASSPGGAGTDTQYF
TRBJ2-1 | NA | NA | TRBV27 | TGTGCCAGCAGCCCACTAGAGAGCTCCTACAATGAGCAGTTCTTC | CASSPLESSYNEQFF